The 9 T cell receptor beta chains below all came from one sample that was sequenced in a study of T cell repertoires in cytomegalovirus infection. The antigens of these receptors remain unknown. TCRdb used MiXCR to reprocess the reads, holding one entry per CDR3 protein. The table lists nearly 700,000 distinct CDR3 sequences, about 33% of them singletons. This sample comprised cultured PBMCs, obtained from culture after CMV antigen stimulation. All receptors derive from a human donor in good health (CMV status not recorded). Some clones in this sample may be carry-over from other donors' samples.

This clonotype has a handful of counts. This sequence joins TRBV2 and TRBJ2-7; 9 bases are shared with TRBD1. This CDR3 spans 15 amino acids. Germline V lookup: CDR1 SNHLY, CDR2 FYNNEI. The V segment lost 5 bases and the J segment 3 bases; nucleotides outside the gene matches: 8. CDR3 residues: CASSPSGTGLYEQYF. The CDR3 bases are TGTGCCAGCAGTCCAAGCGGGACAGGGCTCTACGAGCAGTACTTC.

About this clonotype itself: This is likely a read error, given that the CDR3 carries no conserved phenylalanine or tryptophan at its end. The genes are TRBV7-2 and TRBJ2-1; TRBD1 agrees at 9 bases. Germline V gives CDR1 SGHTA, CDR2 FQGNSA. J was trimmed by 10 bases and V by 4 bases; bases with no gene match: 11. This CDR3 contains 15 residues. The CDR3 protein is CASSSTGTGLFEQFL. In DNA, the CDR3 is TGTGCCAGCAGCTCGACCGGGACAGGGTTATTCGAGCAGTTCTTA.

The chain joins TRBV6-5 to TRBJ2-5; 7 bases match TRBD2. The junction had 6 bases not matched to a gene; V was cut back by 5 bases and J by 3 bases. The CDR3 is made up of 14 amino acids. From germline, CDR1 is MNHEY and CDR2 SVGAGI. CDR3 residues: CASSTFLAEETQYF. The DNA of the CDR3 is TGTGCCAGCAGTACCTTTCTAGCGGAAGAGACCCAGTACTTC.

This clonotype was detected a few times. V gene TRBV7-7 combines with J gene TRBJ2-1; D is possibly TRBD1 (5 bases). Trimming left V 4 bases short and J 9 bases short, with 19 bases between. This CDR3 has 15 amino acids. Germline V CDR1 and CDR2: SSHAT, FNYEAQ (reference sequence). DNA of the CDR3: TGTGCCAGCAGCTCCCAGGGTATTAATCTCGGTGAGCAGTTCTTC. Translating it yields CASSSQGINLGEQFF.

With regard to this clonotype: A junction end diverges from the germline sequence, so it may reflect a read error. The chain uses TRBV12-3 or TRBV12-4 and TRBJ1-5, with D uncertain. The CDR3 loop spans 15 amino acids. CDR3 protein: CASSSRGTLNRPQHF. The CDR3 coding sequence is TGTGCCAGCAGTTCCCGGGGTACCTTGAATCGGCCCCAGCATTTT.

This clonotype has just a few counts. V is TRBV12-3 or TRBV12-4 and J is TRBJ2-4; maybe TRBD2 (5 bases). The V and J ends lost 6 bases and 5 bases respectively, with 11 bases between them. The CDR3 loop spans 13 amino acids. CDR3 DNA sequence: TGTGCCAGCAGCCCATTCGGGGAAAACATTCAGTACTTC. Encoded protein: CASSPFGENIQYF.

Only one count was recorded for this clonotype. The chain combines TRBV4-1 with TRBJ1-1; 9 bases fit TRBD1. CDR1 and CDR2 from the germline V gene are MGHRA and YSYEKL. V dropped 5 bases and J dropped 5; count of bases not matched to a gene: 18. CDR3 length equals 18 residues. CDR3 sequence reads: CASSIITGTGNKETEAFF. DNA for the CDR3: TGCGCCAGCAGCATCATCACCGGGACAGGGAATAAGGAAACTGAAGCTTTCTTT.

The chain has TRBV28 and TRBJ2-5; TRBD2 aligns across 10 bases. The CDR3 is made up of 15 amino acids. Per germline, CDR1 MDHEN and CDR2 SYDVKM. Trimming took 3 bases from V and 3 from J; bases not matched to a gene: 4. CDR3 in amino acids: CASSLTTSGEETQYF. The DNA for the CDR3 is TGTGCCAGCAGTTTGACCACTAGCGGGGAAGAGACCCAGTACTTC.

The rearrangement uses TRBV19 and TRBJ1-5; a weak D match, TRBD1 (5 bases). The V end lost 2 bases, the J end lost 6 bases, and 14 bases lay between the germline ends. The CDR3 length is 15 residues. Germline V gene sequence: CDR1 LNHDA, CDR2 SQIVND (reference sequence). The CDR3 nucleotides read TGTGCCAGTAGTATAACAGGAGGGGCGTCTCAGCCCCAGCATTTT. Translated, it gives CASSITGGASQPQHF.